This T cell receptor beta chain originates from a study of beta chain features in type 1 diabetes. Findings and limits, study-wide: Shortening of TCRB CDR3s, moderate but significant, appeared in all four CD4+ subsets of Type 1 diabetes patients.

Every isolated RNA sample was fully reverse transcribed, so sequencing captured expressed TCRB transcripts. Reads from naive, central memory and regulatory T cell samples averaged roughly 3.6 million. The data were produced by immunoSEQ multiplex PCR, yet TCRdb's version contains in-frame clones alone and is incomplete. The sample yields about 900,000 clones, roughly 17% seen once. About this clone itself: Antigen unknown.

Every sorted population was more than 95% pure. V shed 8 bases and J shed 5 bases, with 20 bases lying between them. Germline CDR1 is SEHNR and CDR2 is FQNEAQ (reference sequence). The CDR3 has 15 residues. Sequenced material: naive CD4+ T cells from blood. The genes are TRBV7-9 and TRBJ2-3; the D call may be TRBD1 or TRBD2 (5 bases each). The sequence was collected from a woman aged 18-35 years in good health. The CDR3 sequence: CASGRDHRREDTQYF. As DNA, the CDR3 is TGTGCCAGCGGCCGGGACCACCGAAGAGAAGATACGCAGTATTTT.